What follows is one TCR beta chain and its context. This specimen comes from a study of blood T cell repertoires in COVID-19. Study-wide background: COVID-19 samples from acute and convalescent phases originated in the United States, Italy and Spain. T cells, B-cell-depleted T cells, or PBMCs provided the cDNA or gDNA that served as material.

V lost 0 bases, J lost 0 bases, and 10 bases lay in between. The CDR3 covers 16 residues. In germline, CDR1 is LGHNA, CDR2 YSLEER. Profiled with immunoSEQ multiplex PCR; TCRdb holds only in-frame clones, not every one. Counted here are some 350,000 clones, roughly 90% occurring once; the ten biggest clones make up 6.5%. The sample taken for sequencing was peripheral blood. The chain combines TRBV4-3 with TRBJ2-3; tentative D call: TRBD2 (5 bases). The source is a man between 18 and 35 years old with active or convalescent COVID-19. The CDR3 bases are TGCGCCAGCAGCCAAGATGCTAGCACTAGCACAGATACGCAGTATTTT. Its translation: CASSQDASTSTDTQYF.